Shown below are 16 T cell receptor beta chains from a single sample sequenced in a study of follicular helper T cells after annual influenza vaccination. Time point: 2015-2016 season, 7 days after influenza vaccination. The assay was immunoSEQ multiplex PCR, and TCRdb's table has in-frame clones only and misses some. The table includes fewer than 7,500 clones, 65% to 90% detected once. The sequenced sample was CXCR5- memory CD4+ T cells sorted from blood, obtained 7 days after influenza vaccination. The receptors shown here come from an adult who received the influenza vaccine.

The chain uses TRBV5-1 and TRBJ1-2; possibly TRBD1 for D (5 bases). CDR1 is SGHRS, CDR2 YFSETQ, per germline. Trimming removed 3 bases at V and 2 bases at J, with 14 bases between. The CDR3 extends over 15 amino acids. DNA of the CDR3: TGCGCCAGCAGCTCAATAGACAGTCTCAACTATGGCTACACCTTC. Protein: CASSSIDSLNYGYTF.

The sample holds a few counts of this clone. V gene TRBV5-1 combines with J gene TRBJ1-2; 10 nucleotides match TRBD1. V lost 3 bases and J lost 5; bases outside the gene matches: 1. The V gene's germline CDR1 is SGHRS and CDR2 YFSETQ. The CDR3 is 13 residues long. CDR3 sequence: CASSSDRGYGYTF. CDR3 nucleotides: TGCGCCAGCAGCTCGGACAGGGGGTATGGCTACACCTTC.

This clone has just a few counts. V is TRBV9 and J is TRBJ2-4; D may be TRBD2 (6 bases). The CDR3 is made up of 14 amino acids. V was pared by 3 bases and J by 6 bases, with 13 bases between. The V gene's germline CDR1 is SGDLS and CDR2 YYNGEE. In DNA form, the CDR3 reads TGTGCCAGCAGCGGCGGGACCCGGGGAAACATTCAGTACTTC. Its protein product is CASSGGTRGNIQYF.

This clone has only one observation. The chain links TRBV6-5 to TRBJ1-6; 9 nucleotides align to TRBD1. The CDR3 is 14 residues long. Trimming cost V 5 bases and J 11 bases; bases outside gene matches: 7. Germline CDR1 and CDR2: MNHEY and SVGAGI. CDR3 loop: CASSQGQGYTPLHF. Written as DNA, the CDR3 is TGTGCCAGCAGTCAGGGACAGGGTTATACACCCCTCCACTTT.

This sequence joins TRBV7-2 and TRBJ1-1; 11 bases line up with TRBD1. The V and J ends lost 1 base and 8 bases, in that order; junction bases with no gene match: 6. This CDR3 comprises 15 residues. In germline, CDR1 is SGHTA, CDR2 FQGNSA. This chain's CDR3 is CASSLGDRGKAEAFF. As DNA, the CDR3 is TGTGCCAGCAGCTTAGGGGACAGGGGGAAAGCGGAAGCTTTCTTT.

V and J are TRBV6-1 and TRBJ2-7; TRBD2 agrees at 7 bases. Per the germline V gene, CDR1 is MNHNS and CDR2 is SASEGT. Trimming took 2 bases from V and 2 from J; bases not matched to a gene: 3. CDR3 length: 14 residues. The CDR3 reads CASSETGGTYEQYF. In DNA, the CDR3 is TGTGCCAGCAGTGAAACGGGGGGAACCTACGAGCAGTACTTC.

Of note for this clone: Other DNA sequences in the same sample also yield this CDR3. This chain uses TRBV5-1 with TRBJ1-2, with D unclear. V gave up 0 bases and J gave up 2 bases, with 5 bases separating them. Germline lookup yields CDR1 SGHRS and CDR2 YFSETQ. The CDR3 covers 13 residues. The CDR3 here is CASSLGQNYGYTF. CDR3 DNA: TGCGCCAGCAGCTTGGGTCAAAACTATGGCTACACCTTC.

J is TRBJ2-3 and V is TRBV18, with no clear D. The CDR3 is 13 residues long. V lost 2 bases and J 2 bases, leaving 5 bases between the germline ends. From germline, CDR1 is KGHSH and CDR2 LQKENI. CDR3 DNA: TGTGCCAGCTCACCAGGGATCACAGATACGCAGTATTTT. The encoded protein is CASSPGITDTQYF.

V gene TRBV4-1 combines with J gene TRBJ2-3; 8 positions agree with TRBD1. The CDR3 covers 19 residues. After removal of 2 bases from V and 4 bases from J, the junction contained 17 bases not matched to a gene. Germline CDR1 reads MGHRA; CDR2 reads YSYEKL. The CDR3 reads CASSQFNLPRQGHADTQYF. CDR3 nucleotides: TGCGCCAGCAGCCAATTCAATCTTCCCCGACAGGGGCACGCAGATACGCAGTATTTT.

V gene TRBV5-8 combines with J gene TRBJ2-5; either TRBD1 or TRBD2 may fit D (5 bases each). This CDR3 is built from 12 residues. The V gene's germline CDR1 is SGHTS and CDR2 YDEGEE. The V end lost 3 bases, the J end lost 8 bases, and 11 bases lay between the germline ends. The CDR3 nucleotides read TGTGCCAGCAGCTCCGGGACGATCACCCAGTACTTC. Translating it yields CASSSGTITQYF.

The rearrangement joins TRBV18 to TRBJ1-5, with unresolved D. The germline V and J ends were trimmed by 4 bases and 4 bases, with 8 bases remaining between them. CDR3 length: 13 residues. From germline, CDR1 is KGHSH and CDR2 LQKENI. In nucleotides, the CDR3 is TGTGCCAGCTCACTTGACGCAAATCAGCCCCAGCATTTT. Protein: CASSLDANQPQHF. The whole variable domain, remainder taken from reference TRBV18 and TRBJ1-5, is NAGVMQNPRHLVRRRGQEARLRCSPMKGHSHVYWYRQLPEEGLKFMVYLQKENIIDESGMPKERFSAEFPKEGPSILRIQQVVRGDSAAYFCASSLDANQPQHFGDGTRLSIL.

The chain couples TRBV7-2 to TRBJ2-3; possibly TRBD1 or TRBD2 for D (5 bases each). This CDR3 region has 13 residues. CDR1 SGHTA and CDR2 FQGNSA come from the germline V gene. Trimming left V 8 bases short and J 6 bases short, with 15 bases between. This CDR3 is CASRPGPSDTQYF. The CDR3 nucleotides are TGTGCCAGCCGCCCGGGGCCTTCGGATACGCAGTATTTT.

The V gene is TRBV5-1, the J gene TRBJ1-5, with TRBD1 identical over 7 bases. V gave up 8 bases and J gave up 2 bases; unmatched junction bases: 25. Germline V gene data show CDR1 as SGHRS and CDR2 as YFSETQ. The CDR3 loop spans 20 amino acids. The CDR3 bases are TGCGCCAGTCCATTACAGGGGAAGGAGAAATGGGCCTCTTGCAATCAGCCCCAGCATTTT. Translating gives CASPLQGKEKWASCNQPQHF.

The chain has TRBV7-2 and TRBJ1-1; no reliable D call. The length of the CDR3 is 14 residues. CDR1 is SGHTA, CDR2 FQGNSA, per germline. Deletions cut 2 bases from V and 1 base from J, with 8 bases between. The CDR3 spells CASSLPPRNTEAFF. In nucleotides, the CDR3 is TGTGCCAGCAGCTTACCGCCGAGGAACACTGAAGCTTTCTTT.

The chain is built from TRBV2 and TRBJ1-2; D unresolved. Germline CDR1 reads SNHLY; CDR2 reads FYNNEI. V was shortened by 1 base and J by 1 base, with 13 bases between the two germline ends. CDR3 length: 16 amino acids. As DNA, the CDR3 is TGTGCCAGCAGTGAAGTTGGTTTGCGGGGTAACTATGGCTACACCTTC. Encoded protein: CASSEVGLRGNYGYTF. Full variable domain (rest looked up from reference TRBV2 and TRBJ1-2): EPEVTQTPSHQVTQMGQEVILRCVPISNHLYFYWYRQILGQKVEFLVSFYNNEISEKSEIFDDQFSVERPDGSNFTLKIRSTKLEDSAMYFCASSEVGLRGNYGYTFGSGTRLTVV.

The table lists this clone with a count of one. This rearrangement joins TRBV9 to TRBJ1-2; D is unresolved. This CDR3 region has 12 residues. In germline, CDR1 is SGDLS, CDR2 YYNGEE. Between the trimmed V and J ends, which lost 4 bases and 4 bases, there was a span of 8 bases. CDR3 sequence (DNA): TGTGCCAGCAGCCCCTACTTCTATGGCTACACCTTC. Its translation is CASSPYFYGYTF.